This T cell receptor beta chain was identified in a study of CXCR3-negative and CXCR3-positive naive CD8 T cells. In regard to this clonotype: The antigen remains unidentified.

The CDR3 sequence is 14 residues long. Germline V lookup: CDR1 MNHEY, CDR2 SVGAGI. Libraries were UMI-labeled 5' RACE TRB cDNA. TCRdb re-analyzed the 5' RACE reads; it lists each CDR3 protein once, without DNA. Recorded for this sample: about 130,000 distinct CDR3 sequences. Findings and limits, study-wide: The study found more hydrophobic TRB CDR3s in CXCR3-positive naive cells than in CXCR3-negative naive cells.

The V call is TRBV6-5, the J call TRBJ2-3; with no DNA, the TCRdb D assignment of TRBD2 cannot be verified. This clonotype originated in a human donor in good health. Some clones in this sample may be carry-over from other donors' samples. The sequenced sample consisted of naive CXCR3+ CD8+ T cells from blood. The subset: CD45RO-CCR7+CD27+CD95- naive CD8+ T cells expressing CXCR3 (TNR3+). The CDR3 reads CASSYGEAADTQYF.